This T cell receptor beta chain was retrieved from a study of CD8 T cells in Susac syndrome. RNA was extracted with the RNeasy kit, and a quantity of 0.5 to 1 ug was reverse transcribed using random hexamers. Amplification of TCR beta CDR3 used immunoSEQ multiplex PCR across 54 Vbeta and 13 Jbeta. TCRdb itself ran the immunoSEQ multiplex PCR reads through MiXCR, one entry per CDR3 protein. Among around 81,000 distinct CDR3 sequences listed, about 94% were seen once. This clonotype originated in a human donor with Susac syndrome. The sequencing input was CD8+ T cells from PBMCs.

The DNA of the CDR3 is TGTGCCAGCAGCCTCCCTTCGAGGGTCGGGGCCAACGTCCTGACTTTC. Translation gives CASSLPSRVGANVLTF. The V gene is TRBV7-6, the J gene TRBJ2-6; the D gene is possibly TRBD2 (5 bases). Trimming pared 5 bases from V and 4 bases from J, leaving 15 bases between. CDR1 SGHVS and CDR2 FNYEAQ come from the germline V gene. The CDR3 runs 16 residues.